This TCR beta chain was profiled in a study of T cell changes during pregnancy in multiple sclerosis. Unmatched junction bases numbered 6, after V lost 5 bases and J lost 4 bases. Germline V gene lookup returns CDR1 SGHTS and CDR2 YDEGEE. The CDR3 totals 14 residues. Here immunoSEQ multiplex PCR was the method, and the copy in TCRdb shows in-frame clones only, minus some. The sample lists tens of thousands of clones; approximately 90% were seen once. The chain employs TRBV5-8 and TRBJ2-3; 8 bases align to TRBD2. The sequence derives from a female donor with multiple sclerosis, enrolled in a pregnancy study. The source material was CD4+ T cells from peripheral blood mononuclear cells, sampled before pregnancy. The CDR3 loop is CASSSYGGADTQYF. As DNA, the CDR3 is TGTGCCAGCAGTTCATACGGGGGGGCAGATACGCAGTATTTT.